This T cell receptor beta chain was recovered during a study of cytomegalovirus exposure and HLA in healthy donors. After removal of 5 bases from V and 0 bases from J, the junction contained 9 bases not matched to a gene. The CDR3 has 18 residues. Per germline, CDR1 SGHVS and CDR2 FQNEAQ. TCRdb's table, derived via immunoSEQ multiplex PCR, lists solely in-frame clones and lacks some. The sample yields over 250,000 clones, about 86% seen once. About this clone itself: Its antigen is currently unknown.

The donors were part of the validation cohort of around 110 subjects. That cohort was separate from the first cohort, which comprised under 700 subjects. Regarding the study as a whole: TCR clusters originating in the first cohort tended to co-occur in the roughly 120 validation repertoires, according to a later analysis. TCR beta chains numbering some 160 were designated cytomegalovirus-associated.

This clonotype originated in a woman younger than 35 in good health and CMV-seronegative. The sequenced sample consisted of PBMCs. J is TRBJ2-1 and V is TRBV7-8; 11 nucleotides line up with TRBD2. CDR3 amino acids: CASSPGLAAGNSYNEQFF. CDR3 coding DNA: TGTGCCAGCAGCCCGGGACTAGCGGCCGGGAACTCCTACAATGAGCAGTTCTTC.